The 32 T cell receptor beta chains listed next were all sequenced from one sample in a study of blood T cell repertoires in COVID-19. Clones were sequenced by immunoSEQ multiplex PCR, and TCRdb holds only the in-frame ones, with some missing. Here the sample spans roughly 20,000 clones, about 89% being singletons. The sample was peripheral blood. The origin of the receptors is a human donor with active COVID-19. The donor label of this sample is uncertain.

The J gene is TRBJ2-7, the V gene TRBV6-5, with 8 bases identical to TRBD1. CDR1 and CDR2 (germline): MNHEY, SVGAGI. Trimming cost V 5 bases and J 1 base; bases outside gene matches: 4. The CDR3 runs 14 residues. CDR3 amino acids: CASSRDRRSYEQYF. The CDR3 DNA follows: TGTGCCAGCAGTAGGGACAGGCGTTCCTACGAGCAGTACTTC.

J is TRBJ1-2 and V is TRBV6-5, with D unresolved. The germline gives CDR1 MNHEY, CDR2 SVGAGI. The CDR3 has 13 amino acids. Trimming took off 6 bases at V and 3 bases at J, with 11 bases between the two ends. CDR3 DNA: TGTGCCAGCAGCCCCCGGGAGGACTATGGCTACACCTTC. Residues: CASSPREDYGYTF.

The chain links TRBV5-1 to TRBJ2-7, with a tentative D call TRBD2 (6 bases). Germline loops: CDR1 SGHRS, CDR2 YFSETQ. V lost 6 bases and J lost 0, with 16 bases in between. This CDR3 has 15 residues. The CDR3 DNA follows: TGCGCCAGCATGGGTTGGCGGGGCCACTCCTACGAGCAGTACTTC. It yields the protein CASMGWRGHSYEQYF.

The chain employs TRBV20-1 and TRBJ1-5; a weak D match, TRBD1 (5 bases). This CDR3 spans 18 amino acids. CDR1 is DFQATT, CDR2 SNEGSKA, per germline (reference sequence). Deletions cut 3 bases from V and 0 bases from J, with 21 bases between. The CDR3 DNA reads as TGCAGTGCTAGTGACCGGAGACAGCCAGTTTATAGCAATCAGCCCCAGCATTTT. Protein product: CSASDRRQPVYSNQPQHF.

This clone has only a few counts. The CDR3 here is CASSQDVPSNQPQHF. CDR3 nucleotide sequence: TGCGCCAGCAGCCAAGACGTTCCTAGCAATCAGCCCCAGCATTTT. This rearrangement joins TRBV4-1 to TRBJ1-5, with D uncertain. CDR1 and CDR2 (germline): MGHRA, YSYEKL. This CDR3 is 15 amino acids long. Trimming pared 0 bases from V and 0 bases from J, leaving 6 bases between.

The chain links TRBV9 to TRBJ2-6; possible D gene TRBD2, 5 bases. This CDR3 contains 15 residues. V was shortened by 0 bases and J by 4 bases, with 8 bases between the two germline ends. Germline CDR1 is SGDLS and CDR2 is YYNGEE. The chain's CDR3 is CASSVAPGGANVLTF. CDR3 bases: TGTGCCAGCAGCGTAGCCCCGGGAGGGGCCAACGTCCTGACTTTC.

The chain has TRBV7-2 and TRBJ2-3, with D hard to call. Trimming removed 1 base at V and 6 bases at J, with 8 bases between. The CDR3 spans 13 residues. CDR1 and CDR2 from the germline V gene are SGHTA and FQGNSA. CDR3 loop: CASSLGPADTQYF. The CDR3 DNA reads as TGTGCCAGCAGCTTAGGCCCCGCGGATACGCAGTATTTT.

This sequence joins TRBV18 and TRBJ2-3; no definite D call. Trimming cost V 4 bases and J 3 bases, with 8 bases left between them. The CDR3 is 13 residues long. Germline values: CDR1 KGHSH, CDR2 LQKENI. This CDR3 reads CASSQSETDTQYF. DNA of the CDR3: TGTGCCAGCTCACAGTCAGAAACAGATACGCAGTATTTT.

As concerns this clone: This sample includes further DNA sequences coding for the same CDR3. The rearrangement links TRBV5-4 to TRBJ1-2, with a possible D match to TRBD1 (5 bases). The CDR3 sequence is 13 residues long. V gave up 1 base and J gave up 4 bases, with 8 bases separating them. The germline V gene has CDR1 SGHNT and CDR2 YYREEE (reference sequence). As DNA, the CDR3 is TGTGCCAGCAGCTTGCCGGGGGGCTATGGCTACACCTTC. This gives the protein CASSLPGGYGYTF.

This chain uses TRBV7-2 with TRBJ2-7, with 9 bases aligning to TRBD2. Germline V lookup: CDR1 SGHTA, CDR2 FQGNSA. This CDR3 is 14 amino acids long. Trimming cost V 1 base and J 2 bases; bases outside gene matches: 0. The CDR3 nucleotides are TGTGCCAGCAGCTTAGGACTAGCGGCCTACGAGCAGTACTTC. It translates to CASSLGLAAYEQYF.

The rearrangement links TRBV12-3 or TRBV12-4 to TRBJ2-5, with D perhaps matching TRBD2 (6 bases). This CDR3 contains 12 residues. The V end lost 4 bases, the J end lost 5 bases, and 8 bases lay between the germline ends. The CDR3 loop reads CASSSRGETQYF. In nucleotides, the CDR3 is TGTGCCAGCAGTTCACGGGGGGAGACCCAGTACTTC.

The chain couples TRBV24-1 to TRBJ2-2; tentative D call: TRBD1 (5 bases). The CDR3 consists of 14 residues. Trimming shortened V by 3 bases and J by 6 bases, and 10 bases separated the two germline ends. Germline V CDR1 and CDR2: KGHDR, SFDVKD. This chain's CDR3 is CATSDPGWAGELFF. The CDR3 region has the DNA TGTGCCACCAGTGATCCAGGGTGGGCCGGGGAGCTGTTTTTT.

The CDR3 sequence: CASSRGQANTEAFF. CDR3 nucleotide sequence: TGCGCCAGCAGCAGGGGCCAGGCTAACACTGAAGCTTTCTTT. The rearrangement joins TRBV5-1 to TRBJ1-1, with D perhaps matching TRBD1 (5 bases). The germline CDR1 and CDR2 sequences are SGHRS and YFSETQ. The V end was cut by 4 bases, the J end by 2 bases, with 12 bases between. The CDR3 is made up of 14 amino acids.

The rearrangement joins TRBV6-6 to TRBJ2-3, with 9 bases matching TRBD1. The CDR3 is 17 residues long. Germline V gene lookup returns CDR1 MNHNY and CDR2 SVGAGI (reference sequence). Trimming removed 5 bases from V and 0 bases from J; junction bases left unmatched: 9. The CDR3 spells CASSPDRGVVSTDTQYF. DNA for the CDR3: TGTGCCAGCAGTCCCGACAGGGGGGTAGTTAGCACAGATACGCAGTATTTT.

In this sample, this clone turned up a few times. The J gene is TRBJ2-2, the V gene TRBV15; 8 bases match TRBD1. Germline values: CDR1 LNHNV, CDR2 YYDKDF (reference sequence). CDR3 length: 16 amino acids. V shed 6 bases, J shed 3 bases, and the junction held 9 bases outside the gene matches. CDR3 sequence reads: CATRGRDRLYTGELFF. CDR3 bases: TGTGCCACCAGAGGCCGGGACAGGCTTTACACCGGGGAGCTGTTTTTT.

The chain combines TRBV24-1 with TRBJ1-5, with D unclear. This CDR3 is 12 amino acids long. The V end was cut by 1 base, the J end by 12 bases, with 9 bases between. Per germline, CDR1 KGHDR and CDR2 SFDVKD. The CDR3 protein is CATSDFSGYQHF. CDR3 nucleotide sequence: TGTGCCACCAGTGATTTCTCGGGGTACCAGCATTTT.

V and J are TRBV6-2 or TRBV6-3 and TRBJ1-4, with no clear D. CDR3 length: 14 residues. Germline CDR1 is MNHEY and CDR2 is SVGEGT. V dropped 2 bases and J dropped 8 bases, with 12 bases sitting between them. This CDR3 is CASSYRSFREKLFF. The CDR3 DNA follows: TGTGCCAGCAGTTACAGATCCTTCAGGGAAAAACTGTTTTTT.

This chain connects TRBV18 to TRBJ1-1, with 8 bases that match TRBD1. V shed 4 bases and J 1 base; nucleotides not matched to a gene: 8. The germline CDR1 and CDR2 sequences are KGHSH and LQKENI. The CDR3 length is 16 residues. CDR3 nucleotides: TGTGCCAGCTCACTCGGACAGGGAAATACGAACACTGAAGCTTTCTTT. Amino acid sequence: CASSLGQGNTNTEAFF.

The chain uses TRBV19 and TRBJ2-5, with D hard to call. Trimming left V 5 bases short and J 0 bases short, with 10 bases between. The germline CDR1 and CDR2 sequences are LNHDA and SQIVND (reference sequence). This CDR3 is 14 amino acids long. The CDR3 region has the DNA TGTGCCAGTAGTTCTACCTCGTACCAAGAGACCCAGTACTTC. Translating gives CASSSTSYQETQYF.

The chain recombines TRBV7-9 with TRBJ2-1, with a tentative D call TRBD2 (7 bases). The V end lost 0 bases, the J end lost 5 bases, and 11 bases lay between the germline ends. Germline V CDR1 and CDR2: SEHNR, FQNEAQ (reference sequence). This CDR3 is built from 15 residues. The CDR3 here is CASSLALGGDNEQFF. The DNA for the CDR3 is TGTGCCAGCAGCTTAGCGCTAGGGGGGGACAATGAGCAGTTCTTC.

The chain uses TRBV29-1 and TRBJ2-2; TRBD1 might be the D (6 bases). This CDR3 contains 14 residues. V lost 4 bases to trimming and J lost 4 bases, with 13 bases between them. Germline CDR1 is SQVTM and CDR2 is ANQGSEA. CDR3 bases: TGCAGCGTTGTGATACAGGGATCCACCGGGGAGCTGTTTTTT. It yields the protein CSVVIQGSTGELFF.

Written as DNA, the CDR3 is TGTGCCAGCTCACGGCCCTGGGGAGGGCTGGGCACAGATACGCAGTATTTT. Its protein product is CASSRPWGGLGTDTQYF. This chain uses TRBV18 with TRBJ2-3; the match to TRBD2 covers 7 bases. Trimming cost V 4 bases and J 1 base; bases outside gene matches: 11. Germline CDR1 KGHSH, CDR2 LQKENI. There are 17 residues in the CDR3.

V usage is TRBV5-1 and J usage is TRBJ2-1; 10 bases match TRBD2. Germline CDR1 SGHRS, CDR2 YFSETQ. Unmatched junction bases numbered 16, after V lost 5 bases and J lost 5 bases. The CDR3 runs to 18 residues. The CDR3: CASRKSGGAGVSDNEQFF. As DNA, the CDR3 is TGCGCCAGCAGGAAAAGCGGGGGGGCCGGAGTGAGCGACAATGAGCAGTTCTTC.

This chain links TRBV5-1 with TRBJ1-5; D gene ambiguous. Germline lookup yields CDR1 SGHRS and CDR2 YFSETQ. The CDR3 consists of 15 residues. V was trimmed by 0 bases and J by 5 bases, leaving 12 bases between them. The CDR3 is CASSLAGENYQPQHF. CDR3 DNA: TGCGCCAGCAGCTTGGCCGGGGAGAACTATCAGCCCCAGCATTTT.

J is TRBJ1-2 and V is TRBV6-1; D possibly corresponds to TRBD1 (6 bases). Germline lookup yields CDR1 MNHNS and CDR2 SASEGT. The CDR3 is made up of 12 amino acids. V lost 3 bases and J 6 bases, leaving 8 bases between the germline ends. CDR3 nucleotides: TGTGCCAGCAGTGACAACAGGGATGGCTACACCTTC. It encodes CASSDNRDGYTF.

V is TRBV6-6 and J is TRBJ2-2; no clear D gene. The CDR3 is 13 amino acids. Germline V lookup: CDR1 MNHNY, CDR2 SVGAGI (reference sequence). Trimming shortened V by 2 bases and J by 8 bases, and 9 bases separated the two germline ends. The CDR3 here is CASSYPSGGELFF. Written as DNA, the CDR3 is TGTGCCAGCAGTTACCCTAGTGGGGGGGAGCTGTTTTTT.

This clone appeared a single time. The chain combines TRBV6-5 with TRBJ1-2, with TRBD1 as a possible D gene (6 bases). The CDR3 loop spans 14 amino acids. The V and J ends lost 6 bases and 4 bases respectively, with 15 bases between them. Germline CDR1 is MNHEY and CDR2 is SVGAGI. In nucleotides, the CDR3 is TGTGCCAGCAGCTCCCCCAGGGGTGGCTATGGCTACACCTTC. Amino acids: CASSSPRGGYGYTF.

CDR3 DNA: TGTGCCAGCAGTCAGACGCAGGGGATGTACAATGAGCAGTTCTTC. Protein product: CASSQTQGMYNEQFF. This chain joins TRBV6-5 and TRBJ2-1; tentative D call: TRBD1 (6 bases). This CDR3 contains 15 residues. Deletions cut 5 bases from V and 4 bases from J, with 15 bases between. Germline CDR1 and CDR2: MNHEY and SVGAGI.

This clone was seen only a few times. The gene calls are TRBV7-3 and TRBJ2-7; possibly TRBD2 for D (6 bases). V dropped 5 bases and J dropped 3 bases, with 20 bases sitting between them. The germline V gene has CDR1 SGHTA and CDR2 FQGTGA. The CDR3 consists of 16 residues. The CDR3 reads CASSPRGQGGGYEQYF. The CDR3 region has the DNA TGTGCCAGCAGCCCTAGGGGCCAGGGAGGAGGCTACGAGCAGTACTTC.

The chain combines TRBV3-1 (or the pseudogene TRBV3-2) with TRBJ2-5, with D unclear. Germline V CDR1 and CDR2: LGHDT, YNNKEL (reference sequence). This CDR3 is 15 amino acids long. V lost 5 bases and J 2 bases, leaving 15 bases between the germline ends. CDR3 DNA sequence: TGTGCCAGCAGCGCCCCAACCGGGTCGCAAGAGACCCAGTACTTC. Residues: CASSAPTGSQETQYF.

Only one count was recorded for this clone. The V gene is TRBV5-4, the J gene TRBJ2-5; 7 bases align to TRBD2. V gave up 0 bases and J gave up 4 bases; unmatched junction bases: 6. Germline loops: CDR1 SGHNT, CDR2 YYREEE (reference sequence). The CDR3 contains 15 residues. The CDR3 sequence is CASSLGSSGGETQYF. The CDR3 DNA is TGTGCCAGCAGCTTGGGGTCTAGCGGAGGAGAGACCCAGTACTTC.

CDR3 in amino acids: CASSPNRDTQYF. CDR3 DNA: TGTGCCAGCAGCCCTAACCGGGATACGCAGTATTTT. The genes are TRBV7-6 and TRBJ2-3; no reliable D call. The CDR3 is 12 amino acids. Per the germline V gene, CDR1 is SGHVS and CDR2 is FNYEAQ. V shed 5 bases and J shed 6 bases, with 9 bases lying between them.